This note documents a single T cell receptor (beta chain) sequence. What it binds is not known. The data were taken from a study of Graves' ophthalmopathy and Graves' hyperthyroidism. Notes on the study in general: A model built from 13 signatures distinguished ophthalmopathy from stable hyperthyroidism with roughly 90% sensitivity and 81.08% specificity.

Symptoms, serum thyroxine and TRAb, thyroid ultrasound, and orbital computed tomography formed the diagnostic basis. This CDR3 spans 16 amino acids. Germline V gives CDR1 SGDLS, CDR2 YYNGEE. V shed 0 bases and J 2 bases; nucleotides not matched to a gene: 3. RNA transcripts yielded amplified TCR beta CDR3 regions. Second-round multiplex PCR came after first-round RT-PCR with HTBI primers. TCRdb recomputed calls from the multiplex PCR reads with MiXCR, one row per CDR3 protein. The sample carries 680,000 or so distinct CDR3 sequences, 20% to 25% recorded once. The sequencing input was peripheral blood. The sequence came from a woman in her late teens or twenties with stable Graves' hyperthyroidism. Some clones in this sample may be carry-over from other donors' samples. The chain recombines TRBV9 with TRBJ2-2; 8 bases agree with TRBD1. Here the CDR3 reads CASSVVGTGNTGELFF. CDR3 coding DNA: TGTGCCAGCAGCGTAGTGGGGACAGGCAACACCGGGGAGCTGTTTTTT.